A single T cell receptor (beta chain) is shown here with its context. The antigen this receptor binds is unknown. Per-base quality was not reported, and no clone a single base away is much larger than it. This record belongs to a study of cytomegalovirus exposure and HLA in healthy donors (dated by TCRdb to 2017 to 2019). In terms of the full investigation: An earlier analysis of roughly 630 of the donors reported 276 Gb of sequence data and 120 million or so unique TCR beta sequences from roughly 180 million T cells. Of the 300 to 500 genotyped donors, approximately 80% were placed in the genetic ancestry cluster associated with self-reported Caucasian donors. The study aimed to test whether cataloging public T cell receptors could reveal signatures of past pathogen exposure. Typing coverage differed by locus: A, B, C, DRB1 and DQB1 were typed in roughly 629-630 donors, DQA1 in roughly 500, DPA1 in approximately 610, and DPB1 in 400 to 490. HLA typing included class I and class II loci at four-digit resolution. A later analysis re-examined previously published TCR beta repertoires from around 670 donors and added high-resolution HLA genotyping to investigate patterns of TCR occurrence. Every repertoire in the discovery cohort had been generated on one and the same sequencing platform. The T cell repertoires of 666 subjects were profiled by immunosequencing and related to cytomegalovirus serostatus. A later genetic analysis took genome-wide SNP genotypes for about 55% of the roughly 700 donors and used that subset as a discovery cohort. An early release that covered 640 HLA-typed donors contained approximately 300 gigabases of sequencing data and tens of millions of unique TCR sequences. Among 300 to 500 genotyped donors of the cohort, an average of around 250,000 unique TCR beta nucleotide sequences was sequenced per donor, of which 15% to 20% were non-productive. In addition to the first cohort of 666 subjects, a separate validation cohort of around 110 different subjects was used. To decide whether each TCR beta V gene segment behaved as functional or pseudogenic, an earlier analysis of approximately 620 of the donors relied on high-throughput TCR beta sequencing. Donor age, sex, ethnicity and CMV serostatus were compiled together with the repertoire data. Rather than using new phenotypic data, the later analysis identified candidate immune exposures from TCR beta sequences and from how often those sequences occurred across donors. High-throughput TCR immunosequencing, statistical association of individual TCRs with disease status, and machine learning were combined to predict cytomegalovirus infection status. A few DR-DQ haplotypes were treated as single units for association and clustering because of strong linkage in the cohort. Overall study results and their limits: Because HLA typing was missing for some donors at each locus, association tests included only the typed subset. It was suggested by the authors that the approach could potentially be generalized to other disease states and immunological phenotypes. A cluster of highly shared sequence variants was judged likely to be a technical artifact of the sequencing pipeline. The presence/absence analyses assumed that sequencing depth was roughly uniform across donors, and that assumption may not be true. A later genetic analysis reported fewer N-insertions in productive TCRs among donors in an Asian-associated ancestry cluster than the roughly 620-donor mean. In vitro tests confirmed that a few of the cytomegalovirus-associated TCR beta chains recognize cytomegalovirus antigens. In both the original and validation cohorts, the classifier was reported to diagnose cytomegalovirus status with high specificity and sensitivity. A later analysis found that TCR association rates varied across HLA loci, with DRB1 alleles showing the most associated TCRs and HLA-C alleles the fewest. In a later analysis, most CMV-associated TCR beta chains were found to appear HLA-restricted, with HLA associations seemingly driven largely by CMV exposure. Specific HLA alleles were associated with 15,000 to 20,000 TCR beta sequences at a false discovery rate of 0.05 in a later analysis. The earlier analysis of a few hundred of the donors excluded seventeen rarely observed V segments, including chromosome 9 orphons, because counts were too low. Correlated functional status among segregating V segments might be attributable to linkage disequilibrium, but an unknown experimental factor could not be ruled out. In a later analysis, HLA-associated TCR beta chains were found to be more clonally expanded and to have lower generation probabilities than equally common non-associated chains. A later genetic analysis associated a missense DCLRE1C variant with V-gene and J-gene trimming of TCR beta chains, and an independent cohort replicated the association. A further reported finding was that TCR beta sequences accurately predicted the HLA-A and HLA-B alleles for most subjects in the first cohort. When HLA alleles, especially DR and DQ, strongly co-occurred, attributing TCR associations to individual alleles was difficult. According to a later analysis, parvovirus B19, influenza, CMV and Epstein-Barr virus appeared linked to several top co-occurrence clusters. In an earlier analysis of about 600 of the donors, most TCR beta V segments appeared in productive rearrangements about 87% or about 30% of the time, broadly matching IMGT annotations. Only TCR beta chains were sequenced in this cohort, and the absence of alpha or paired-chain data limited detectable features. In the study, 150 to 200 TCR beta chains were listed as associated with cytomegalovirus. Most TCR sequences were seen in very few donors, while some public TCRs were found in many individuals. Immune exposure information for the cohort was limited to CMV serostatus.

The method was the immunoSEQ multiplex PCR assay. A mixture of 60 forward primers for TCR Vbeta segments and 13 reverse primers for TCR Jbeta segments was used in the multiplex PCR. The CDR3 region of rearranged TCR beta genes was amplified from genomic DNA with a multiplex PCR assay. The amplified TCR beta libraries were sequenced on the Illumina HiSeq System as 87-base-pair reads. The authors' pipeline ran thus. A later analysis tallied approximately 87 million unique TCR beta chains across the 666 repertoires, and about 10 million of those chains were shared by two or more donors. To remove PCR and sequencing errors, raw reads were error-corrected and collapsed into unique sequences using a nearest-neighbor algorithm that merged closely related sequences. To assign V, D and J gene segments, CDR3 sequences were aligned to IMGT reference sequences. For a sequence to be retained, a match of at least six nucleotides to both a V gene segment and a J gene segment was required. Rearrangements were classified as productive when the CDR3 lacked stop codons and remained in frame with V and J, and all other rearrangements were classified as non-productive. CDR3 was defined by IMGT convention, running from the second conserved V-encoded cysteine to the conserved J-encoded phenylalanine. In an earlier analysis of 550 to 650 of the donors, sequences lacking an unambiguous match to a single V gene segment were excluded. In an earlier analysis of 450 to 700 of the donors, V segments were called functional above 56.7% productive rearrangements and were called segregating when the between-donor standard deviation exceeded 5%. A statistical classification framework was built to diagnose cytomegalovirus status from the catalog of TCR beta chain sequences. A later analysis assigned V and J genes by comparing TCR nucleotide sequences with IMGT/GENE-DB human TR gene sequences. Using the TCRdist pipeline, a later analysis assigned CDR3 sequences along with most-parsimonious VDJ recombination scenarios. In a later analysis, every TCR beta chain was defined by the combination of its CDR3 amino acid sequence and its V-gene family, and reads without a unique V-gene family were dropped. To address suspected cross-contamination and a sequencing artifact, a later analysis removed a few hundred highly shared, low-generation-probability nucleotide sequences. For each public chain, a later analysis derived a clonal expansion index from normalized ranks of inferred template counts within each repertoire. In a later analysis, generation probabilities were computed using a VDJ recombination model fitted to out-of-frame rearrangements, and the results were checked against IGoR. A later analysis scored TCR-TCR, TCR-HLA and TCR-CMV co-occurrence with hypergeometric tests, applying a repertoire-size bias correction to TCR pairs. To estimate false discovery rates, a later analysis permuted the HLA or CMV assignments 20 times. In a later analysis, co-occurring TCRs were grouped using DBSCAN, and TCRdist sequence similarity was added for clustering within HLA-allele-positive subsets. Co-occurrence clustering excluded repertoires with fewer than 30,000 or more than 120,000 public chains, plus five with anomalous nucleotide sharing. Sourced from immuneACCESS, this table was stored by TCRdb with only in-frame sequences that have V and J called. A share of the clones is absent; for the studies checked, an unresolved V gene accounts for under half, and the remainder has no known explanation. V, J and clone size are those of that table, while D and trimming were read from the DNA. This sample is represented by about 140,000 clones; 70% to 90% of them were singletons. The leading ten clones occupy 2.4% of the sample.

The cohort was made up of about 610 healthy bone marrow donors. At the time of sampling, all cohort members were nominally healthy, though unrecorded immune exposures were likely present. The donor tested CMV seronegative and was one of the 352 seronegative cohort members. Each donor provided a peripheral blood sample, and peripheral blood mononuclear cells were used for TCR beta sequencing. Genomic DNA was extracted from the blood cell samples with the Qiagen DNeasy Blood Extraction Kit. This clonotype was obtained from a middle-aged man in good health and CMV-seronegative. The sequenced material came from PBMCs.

The CDR3 in this case is CASTAGATGGEKLFF. The bases read TGTGCCAGCACCGCCGGCGCTACCGGAGGGGAAAAACTGTTTTTT. This receptor chain uses TRBV6-5 and TRBJ1-4; no confident D gene assignment can be made. Including the terminal cysteine and phenylalanine, the CDR3 comprises 15 residues. Only the CDR3 portion is preserved as DNA: 45 bases, with reading frame beginning at the first base. The germline V gene specifies MNHEY as CDR1 and SVGAGI as CDR2. V and J lose 7 bases and 8 bases, and a span of 20 bases separates them.